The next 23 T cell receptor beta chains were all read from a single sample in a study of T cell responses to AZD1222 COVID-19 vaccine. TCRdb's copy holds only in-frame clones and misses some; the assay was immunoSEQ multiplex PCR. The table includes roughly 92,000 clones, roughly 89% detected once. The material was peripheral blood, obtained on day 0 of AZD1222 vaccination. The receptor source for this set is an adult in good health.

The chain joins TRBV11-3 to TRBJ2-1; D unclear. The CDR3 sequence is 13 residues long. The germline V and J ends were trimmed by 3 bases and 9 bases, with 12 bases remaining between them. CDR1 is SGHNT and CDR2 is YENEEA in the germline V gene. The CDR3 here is CASSLEALGEQFF. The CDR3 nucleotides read TGTGCCAGCAGCTTGGAAGCCCTAGGTGAGCAGTTCTTC.

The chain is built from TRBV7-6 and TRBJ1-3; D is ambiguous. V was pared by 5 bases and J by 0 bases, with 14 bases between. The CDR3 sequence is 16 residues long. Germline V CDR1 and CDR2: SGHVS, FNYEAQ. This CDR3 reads CASSLRTRNSGNTIYF. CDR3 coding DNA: TGTGCCAGCAGCCTTAGGACGCGGAACTCTGGAAACACCATATATTTT.

The CDR3 DNA sequence: TGTGCCAGCCAGGGTAAGGCTGAAGCTTTCTTT. This codes for CASQGKAEAFF. The chain employs TRBV3-1 (or the pseudogene TRBV3-2) and TRBJ1-1; tentatively, D is TRBD1 (5 bases). The V gene lost 8 bases and the J gene lost 6 bases, with 10 bases spanning the gap. The CDR3 totals 11 residues. The germline gives CDR1 LGHDT, CDR2 YNNKEL (reference sequence).

The CDR3, as DNA: TGCGCCAGCAGCCAGGATAGACTAGCCCTCCCGGGGACCCAGTACTTC. Translating it yields CASSQDRLALPGTQYF. The gene calls are TRBV4-3 and TRBJ2-5; 7 bases agree with TRBD2. CDR1 and CDR2 from the germline V gene are LGHNA and YSLEER. J gave up 7 bases and V 3 bases, and 14 bases lay outside the gene matches. This CDR3 has 16 amino acids.

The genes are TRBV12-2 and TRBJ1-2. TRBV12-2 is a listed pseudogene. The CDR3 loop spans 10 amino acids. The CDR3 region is CANPFLGYTF. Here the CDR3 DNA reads TGTGCAAACCCTTTTTTGGGCTACACCTTC.

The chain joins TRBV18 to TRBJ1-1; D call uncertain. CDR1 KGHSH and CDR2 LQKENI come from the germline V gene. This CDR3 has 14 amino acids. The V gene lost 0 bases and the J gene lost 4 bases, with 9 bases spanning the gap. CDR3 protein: CASSPPGGFTEAFF. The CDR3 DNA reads TGTGCCAGCTCACCACCTGGCGGGTTCACTGAAGCTTTCTTT.

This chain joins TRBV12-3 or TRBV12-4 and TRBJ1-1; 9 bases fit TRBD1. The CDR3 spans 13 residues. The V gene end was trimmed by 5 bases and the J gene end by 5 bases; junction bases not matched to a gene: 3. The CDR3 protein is CASSTGGWTEAFF. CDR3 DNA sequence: TGTGCCAGCAGTACAGGGGGCTGGACTGAAGCTTTCTTT.

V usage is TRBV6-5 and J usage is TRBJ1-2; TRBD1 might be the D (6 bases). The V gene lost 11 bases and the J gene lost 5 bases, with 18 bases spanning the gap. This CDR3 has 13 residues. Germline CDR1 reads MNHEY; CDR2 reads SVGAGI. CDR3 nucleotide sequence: TGTGCCGCAGGATGGACAGCAGGGTATGGCTACACCTTC. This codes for CAAGWTAGYGYTF.

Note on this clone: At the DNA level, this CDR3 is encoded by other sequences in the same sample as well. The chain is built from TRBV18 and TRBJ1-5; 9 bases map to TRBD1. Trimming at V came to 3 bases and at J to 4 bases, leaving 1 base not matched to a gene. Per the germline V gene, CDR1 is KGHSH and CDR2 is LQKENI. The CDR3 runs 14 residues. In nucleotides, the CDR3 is TGTGCCAGCTCACCGGGGACAGGGAATCAGCCCCAGCATTTT. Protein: CASSPGTGNQPQHF.

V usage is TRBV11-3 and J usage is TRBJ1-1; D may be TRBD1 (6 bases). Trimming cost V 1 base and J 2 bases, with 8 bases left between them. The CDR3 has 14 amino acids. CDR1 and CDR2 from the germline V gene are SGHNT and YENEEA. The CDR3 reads CASSLAGANTEAFF. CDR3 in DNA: TGTGCCAGCAGCTTAGCGGGGGCAAACACTGAAGCTTTCTTT.

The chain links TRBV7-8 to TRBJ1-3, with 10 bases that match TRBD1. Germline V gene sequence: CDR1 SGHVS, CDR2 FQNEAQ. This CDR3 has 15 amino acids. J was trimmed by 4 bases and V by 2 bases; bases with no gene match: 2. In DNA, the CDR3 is TGTGCCAGCAGCTTACGGGACAGGGGCGGAAACACCATATATTTT. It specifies CASSLRDRGGNTIYF.

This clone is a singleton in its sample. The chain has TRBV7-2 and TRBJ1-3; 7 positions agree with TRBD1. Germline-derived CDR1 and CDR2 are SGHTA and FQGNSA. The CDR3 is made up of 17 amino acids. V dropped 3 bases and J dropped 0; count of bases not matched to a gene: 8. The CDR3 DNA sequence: TGTGCCAGCAGCTTCTCCGGACAGGCTAGCTCTGGAAACACCATATATTTT. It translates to CASSFSGQASSGNTIYF.

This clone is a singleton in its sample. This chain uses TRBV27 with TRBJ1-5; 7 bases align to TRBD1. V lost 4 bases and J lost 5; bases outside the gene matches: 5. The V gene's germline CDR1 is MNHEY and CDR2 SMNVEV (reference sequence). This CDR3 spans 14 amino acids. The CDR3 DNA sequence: TGTGCCAGCAGTTGGTCCAGGGGGTATCAGCCCCAGCATTTT. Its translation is CASSWSRGYQPQHF.

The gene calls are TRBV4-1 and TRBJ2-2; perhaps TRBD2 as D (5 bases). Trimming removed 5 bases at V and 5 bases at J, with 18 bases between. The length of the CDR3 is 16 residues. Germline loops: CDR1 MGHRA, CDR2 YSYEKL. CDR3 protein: CASSTQDLIGTGELFF. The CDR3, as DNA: TGCGCCAGCAGCACGCAGGACTTAATCGGGACCGGGGAGCTGTTTTTT.

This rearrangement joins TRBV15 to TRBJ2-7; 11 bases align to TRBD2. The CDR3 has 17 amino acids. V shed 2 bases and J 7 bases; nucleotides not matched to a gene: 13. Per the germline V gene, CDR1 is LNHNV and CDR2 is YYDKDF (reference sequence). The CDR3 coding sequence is TGTGCCACCAGCAGACCTCTAGCGGGGGGCTTTCTTAAGGAGCAGTACTTC. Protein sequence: CATSRPLAGGFLKEQYF.

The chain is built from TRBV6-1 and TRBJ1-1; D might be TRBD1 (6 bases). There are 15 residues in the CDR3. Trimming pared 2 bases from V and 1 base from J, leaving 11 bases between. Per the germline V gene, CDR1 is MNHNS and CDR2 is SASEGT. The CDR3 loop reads CASSELQGGNTEAFF. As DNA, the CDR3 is TGTGCCAGCAGTGAATTACAGGGAGGGAACACTGAAGCTTTCTTT.

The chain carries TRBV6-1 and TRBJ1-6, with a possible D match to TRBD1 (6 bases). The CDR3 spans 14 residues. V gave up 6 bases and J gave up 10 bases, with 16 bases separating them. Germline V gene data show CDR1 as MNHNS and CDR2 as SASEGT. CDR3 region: CASSPGVPGSPLHF. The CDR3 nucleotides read TGTGCCAGCAGCCCAGGGGTCCCCGGATCACCCCTCCACTTT.

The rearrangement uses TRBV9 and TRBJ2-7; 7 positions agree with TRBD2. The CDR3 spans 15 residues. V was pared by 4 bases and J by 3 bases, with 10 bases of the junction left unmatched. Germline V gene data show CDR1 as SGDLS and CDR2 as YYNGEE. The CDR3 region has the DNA TGTGCCAGCAGCCCCCATCTACGGGGGGACTACGAGCAGTACTTC. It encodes CASSPHLRGDYEQYF.

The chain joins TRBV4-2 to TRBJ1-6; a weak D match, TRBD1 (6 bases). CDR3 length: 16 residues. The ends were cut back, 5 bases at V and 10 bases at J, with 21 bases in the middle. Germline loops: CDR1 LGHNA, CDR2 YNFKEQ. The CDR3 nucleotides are TGTGCCAGCAGCTGGAATGGGGGGGCGCGTGAATCACCCCTCCACTTT. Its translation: CASSWNGGARESPLHF.

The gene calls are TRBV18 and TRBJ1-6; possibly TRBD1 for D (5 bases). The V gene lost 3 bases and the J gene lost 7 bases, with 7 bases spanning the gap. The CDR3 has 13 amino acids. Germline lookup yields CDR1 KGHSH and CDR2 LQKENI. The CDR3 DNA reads TGTGCCAGCTCACCCCGGACAAATTCACCCCTCCACTTT. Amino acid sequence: CASSPRTNSPLHF.

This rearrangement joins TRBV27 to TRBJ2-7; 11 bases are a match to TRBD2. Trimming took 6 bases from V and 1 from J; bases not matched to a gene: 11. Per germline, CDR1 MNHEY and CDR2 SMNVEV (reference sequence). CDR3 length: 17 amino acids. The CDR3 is CASRLAVTSGESYEQYF. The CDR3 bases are TGTGCCAGCAGACTCGCCGTGACTAGCGGGGAATCCTACGAGCAGTACTTC.

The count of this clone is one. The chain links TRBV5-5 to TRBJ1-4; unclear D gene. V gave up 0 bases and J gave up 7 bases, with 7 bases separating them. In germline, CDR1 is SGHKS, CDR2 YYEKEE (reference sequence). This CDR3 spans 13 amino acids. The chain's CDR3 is CASSLAPGEKLFF. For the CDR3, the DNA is TGTGCCAGCAGCTTGGCTCCGGGTGAAAAACTGTTTTTT.

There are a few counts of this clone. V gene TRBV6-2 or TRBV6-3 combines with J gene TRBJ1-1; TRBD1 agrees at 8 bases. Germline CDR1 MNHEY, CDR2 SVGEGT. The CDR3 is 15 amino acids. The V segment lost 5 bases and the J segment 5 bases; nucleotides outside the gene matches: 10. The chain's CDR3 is CASSIARGRLTEAFF. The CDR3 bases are TGTGCCAGCAGTATCGCCAGGGGGCGATTAACTGAAGCTTTCTTT.